This entry lists 2 T cell receptor beta chains sequenced from one sample in a study of CD8+ T cells in alopecia areata. Reverse transcription of extracted RNA yielded cDNA, which provided the sequencing template. The data were produced by immunoSEQ multiplex PCR, yet TCRdb's version contains in-frame clones alone and is incomplete. The sample has approximately 210,000 clones, roughly 60% seen once; the top ten hold approximately 1%. Treatment in this sample: oral pan-JAK inhibitor, 5-10 mg twice daily. Sequences were derived from CD4+ T cells sorted from blood, sampled at week 24, from a patient treated with tofacitinib. All receptors come from a human donor with alopecia areata.

This clone was observed a few times. Here the CDR3 DNA reads TGTGCCAGCAGTGAAGCCCTTCTAACAGGGACAGGAAACACCATATATTTT. Protein: CASSEALLTGTGNTIYF. This rearrangement joins TRBV9 to TRBJ1-3, with a possible D match to TRBD1 (6 bases). The CDR3 totals 17 residues. The V and J ends lost 5 bases and 4 bases respectively, with 22 bases between them. Germline CDR1 is SGDLS and CDR2 is YYNGEE.

This clone was seen a few times. This chain connects TRBV10-3 to TRBJ2-7; D is perhaps TRBD1 (6 bases). CDR3 length: 15 amino acids. In germline, CDR1 is ENHRY, CDR2 SYGVKD. Trimming removed 4 bases at V and 2 bases at J, with 15 bases between. CDR3 nucleotides: TGTGCCATCAGTGCTCAGGGGCAGGTGGCCTACGAGCAGTACTTC. Translating it yields CAISAQGQVAYEQYF.